A single sample gave rise to the 5 T cell receptor beta chains below, sequenced in a study of OX40 agonist ivuxolimab in advanced cancers. Profiled with immunoSEQ multiplex PCR; TCRdb holds only in-frame clones, not every one. The sample has about 64,000 clones, roughly 90% seen once. The source was CD4+ or CD8+ T cells sorted from blood, collected in a trial of the OX40 agonist ivuxolimab. All receptors come from an adult with an advanced solid tumor such as melanoma, head and neck, liver or kidney cancer.

This clone has a single count. This chain links TRBV5-1 with TRBJ2-1; 11 bases are a match to TRBD2. Germline loops: CDR1 SGHRS, CDR2 YFSETQ. The CDR3 runs to 16 residues. V gave up 0 bases and J gave up 6 bases; unmatched junction bases: 5. The CDR3 sequence is CASSLGLAGFSNEQFF. In DNA form, the CDR3 reads TGCGCCAGCAGCTTGGGACTAGCGGGATTCTCCAATGAGCAGTTCTTC. The full variable domain, in which reference TRBV5-1 and TRBJ2-1 provide the parts outside the CDR3, is KAGVTQTPRYLIKTRGQQVTLSCSPISGHRSVSWYQQTPGQGLQFLFEYFSETQRNKGNFPGRFSGRQFSNSRSEMNVSTLELGDSALYLCASSLGLAGFSNEQFFGPGTRLTVL.

The chain uses TRBV7-6 and TRBJ2-3; 10 positions agree with TRBD2. CDR1 and CDR2 from the germline V gene are SGHVS and FNYEAQ. CDR3 length equals 18 residues. Trimming removed 1 base from V and 1 base from J; junction bases left unmatched: 8. CDR3 in DNA: TGTGCCAGCAGCTTAGGACTAGCGGGCGCCCCCGGCACAGATACGCAGTATTTT. Residues: CASSLGLAGAPGTDTQYF. Full variable domain (missing parts from reference TRBV7-6 and TRBJ2-3): GAGVSQSPRYKVTKRGQDVALRCDPISGHVSLYWYRQALGQGPEFLTYFNYEAQQDKSGLPNDRFSAERPEGSISTLTIQRTEQRDSAMYRCASSLGLAGAPGTDTQYFGPGTRLTVL.

This chain connects TRBV5-4 to TRBJ1-1; weak D call: TRBD1 (6 bases). With 0 bases removed from V and 6 bases from J, the gap between germline ends came to 21 bases. This CDR3 is 17 amino acids long. Germline CDR1 is SGHNT and CDR2 is YYREEE (reference sequence). The CDR3 loop reads CASSLAASRGGRAEAFF. In nucleotides, the CDR3 is TGTGCCAGCAGCTTGGCCGCTTCTCGGGGGGGCAGGGCTGAAGCTTTCTTT.

The chain recombines TRBV27 with TRBJ2-7; 9 bases agree with TRBD2. The CDR3 totals 14 residues. The V segment lost 4 bases and the J segment 2 bases; nucleotides outside the gene matches: 3. Germline V gene lookup returns CDR1 MNHEY and CDR2 SMNVEV (reference sequence). The CDR3 loop reads CASSSASGTYEQYF. The CDR3 coding sequence is TGTGCCAGCAGTTCTGCTAGCGGGACCTACGAGCAGTACTTC.

The genes are TRBV4-3 and TRBJ2-1, with 10 positions matching TRBD1. The CDR3 loop spans 16 amino acids. V lost 1 base to trimming and J lost 7 bases; unmatched junction nucleotides: 7. The germline V gene has CDR1 LGHNA and CDR2 YSLEER. As DNA, the CDR3 is TGCGCCAGCAGCCAAGGAGTTGGACAGGGGGTAAATGAGCAGTTCTTC. Translation: CASSQGVGQGVNEQFF.